This record covers a single T cell receptor (beta chain). Its antigen is unidentified. The protocol was immunoSEQ multiplex PCR, while the TCRdb copy is restricted to in-frame clones and leaves out a portion. Of about 440,000 clones in the sample, about nine tenths were seen once. The sample belongs to a study of Ad26.COV2.S vaccination and SARS-CoV-2 variants. Study-wide points: The study found higher spike-specific TCR breadth in vaccine than placebo recipients. Similar non-spike TCR breadth was seen in vaccine and placebo recipients.

The treatment was: 19 received Ad26.COV2.S at low or high dose, single or two shots; about 5 received placebo; per-sample allocation not given. Following the first vaccine or placebo injection, samples were taken on day 63. Ad26 vector vaccine expressed Wuhan-strain SARS-CoV-2 spike. Per germline, CDR1 SGHDN and CDR2 FVKESK. There are 15 residues in the CDR3. V lost 4 bases and J lost 7; bases outside the gene matches: 11. This clonotype originated in a person aged 18-60 years who received the Ad26.COV2.S COVID-19 vaccine or a placebo. Sequencing used peripheral blood, obtained in a trial of Ad26.COV2.S vaccine versus placebo. The chain has TRBV14 and TRBJ2-7, with 9 positions matching TRBD1. As DNA, the CDR3 is TGTGCCAGCAGCCTTCTTAGGACAGGGGCGGGTGAGCAGTACTTC. Its translation is CASSLLRTGAGEQYF.